This TCR beta chain stems from a study of glioma-infiltrating T cells. Trimming stripped 2 bases from V and 1 base from J, with 15 bases between. The germline CDR1 and CDR2 sequences are MNHEY and SMNVEV (reference sequence). The CDR3 is 17 amino acids. Many counts were recorded for this clonotype. TCR alpha and beta CDR3 regions were amplified from RNA using iRepertoire nested multiplex PCR. From the multiplex PCR reads, TCRdb called clonotypes with MiXCR, one entry per CDR3 protein. The repertoire holds about 380,000 distinct CDR3 sequences, with 41% as singletons. Source material: glioma tissue, nonneoplastic brain tissue, or PBMCs (not recorded which). The chain is built from TRBV27 and TRBJ2-1; D unresolved. This receptor was identified in a human donor with low-grade glioma or glioblastoma, undergoing nonglioma brain surgery, or in good health (not recorded which). The CDR3 DNA follows: TGTGCCAGCAGTTTAATGGACGCTCGCTATTCCTACAATGAGCAGTTCTTC. This gives the protein CASSLMDARYSYNEQFF.